The present T cell receptor beta chain was sequenced within a study of blood T cell repertoires in COVID-19. Background on the study: COVID-19 samples collected from the United States, Italy and Spain covered acute and convalescent phases.

The count of this clone is one. Generated by immunoSEQ multiplex PCR, the TCRdb table keeps only in-frame clones and is missing some. Counted here are 50,000 to 85,000 clones, roughly 78% occurring once; the ten biggest clones make up around 10%. Sample: peripheral blood. The source of this sequence is a human donor in a cohort sampled during active COVID-19.

CDR3 coding DNA: TGTGCCAGCAGTTACCAAACCGGGGTCTCCTACGAGCAGTACTTC. Amino acid sequence: CASSYQTGVSYEQYF. This chain joins TRBV6-5 and TRBJ2-7; the D gene is possibly TRBD2 (5 bases). The CDR3 consists of 15 residues. The V end was cut by 2 bases, the J end by 0 bases, with 11 bases between. CDR1 and CDR2 from the germline V gene are MNHEY and SVGAGI.